These 29 T cell receptor beta chains share one sample of origin, sequenced in a study of shared clonotypes between healthy human individuals. Only in-frame clones appear in the TCRdb table, and some are missing; sequencing was by immunoSEQ multiplex PCR. Among about 960,000 clones listed, 60% to 85% were seen once. The specimen sequenced was memory CD4+ T cells sorted from blood. Subset reported: CD45RA-negative fraction. Receptors originate from a man aged 18 to 29 in good health.

With respect to this clone: This specimen includes other DNA sequences encoding the same CDR3. The chain is built from TRBV6-1 and TRBJ2-7, with 10 bases identical to TRBD1. The CDR3 loop spans 14 amino acids. The germline gives CDR1 MNHNS, CDR2 SASEGT. V gave up 8 bases and J gave up 2 bases; unmatched junction bases: 6. Here the CDR3 DNA reads TGTGCCAGCCGAGGACAGGGGGGGACCTACGAGCAGTACTTC. Protein sequence: CASRGQGGTYEQYF.

This clone was counted only a few times. The chain combines TRBV9 with TRBJ1-6; D unresolved. The CDR3 spans 15 residues. Germline values: CDR1 SGDLS, CDR2 YYNGEE. V was cut by 0 bases and J by 6 bases, with 10 bases left in between. In nucleotides, the CDR3 is TGTGCCAGCAGCGTAGAAGGGCGGACTAATTCACCCCTCCACTTT. Protein product: CASSVEGRTNSPLHF. The whole variable domain, filled in from reference TRBV9 and TRBJ1-6, reads DSGVTQTPKHLITATGQRVTLRCSPRSGDLSVYWYQQSLDQGLQFLIQYYNGEERAKGNILERFSAQQFPDLHSELNLSSLELGDSALYFCASSVEGRTNSPLHFGNGTRLTVT.

Concerning this clone: Other DNA sequences within the sample encode an identical CDR3. The V gene is TRBV28, the J gene TRBJ1-6; 11 nucleotides match TRBD1. This CDR3 comprises 15 residues. The ends lost 5 bases at V and 7 bases at J; junction bases unmatched: 4. Germline V lookup: CDR1 MDHEN, CDR2 SYDVKM. CDR3 amino acids: CASSSGTGGNSPLHF. CDR3 coding DNA: TGTGCCAGCAGTAGCGGGACAGGGGGGAATTCACCCCTCCACTTT.

In regard to this clone: The sample has other DNA sequences that encode this CDR3 too. The rearrangement links TRBV6-1 to TRBJ2-7; D is uncertain. The germline gives CDR1 MNHNS, CDR2 SASEGT. This CDR3 is built from 13 residues. V was pared by 1 base and J by 0 bases, with 4 bases between. The CDR3 coding sequence is TGTGCCAGCAGTGAAGTCAACTCCTACGAGCAGTACTTC. This gives the protein CASSEVNSYEQYF.

The V gene is TRBV27, the J gene TRBJ2-5, with unresolved D. Trimming removed 6 bases from V and 5 bases from J, with 13 bases in between. Germline CDR1 and CDR2: MNHEY and SMNVEV (reference sequence). The CDR3 runs to 13 residues. The CDR3, as DNA: TGTGCCAGCAGGAGGACCCTTGTGGAGACCCAGTACTTC. Translation gives CASRRTLVETQYF.

This chain connects TRBV4-3 to TRBJ2-1; possible D gene TRBD2, 6 bases. The CDR3 has 14 amino acids. The germline V gene encodes CDR1 LGHNA and CDR2 YSLEER. The V end lost 2 bases, the J end lost 7 bases, and 12 bases lay between the germline ends. The CDR3 DNA is TGCGCCAGCAGCCAAACCGACGGACTAAATGAGCAGTTCTTC. This encodes CASSQTDGLNEQFF.

V is TRBV7-8 and J is TRBJ1-1; D is unclear. The CDR3 consists of 13 residues. V was trimmed by 2 bases and J by 3 bases, leaving 7 bases between them. Germline V CDR1 and CDR2: SGHVS, FQNEAQ. The CDR3 is CASSLTLDTEAFF. The CDR3 nucleotides read TGTGCCAGCAGCTTAACCCTTGACACTGAAGCTTTCTTT.

This chain links TRBV6-1 with TRBJ1-5; no firm D call. The CDR3 is 14 residues long. Germline CDR1 and CDR2: MNHNS and SASEGT. Trimming removed 2 bases at V and 1 base at J, with 6 bases between. CDR3 in amino acids: CASSEPPSNQPQHF. The CDR3 DNA is TGTGCCAGCAGTGAACCTCCGAGCAATCAGCCCCAGCATTTT.

The chain combines TRBV7-6 with TRBJ2-3; tentatively, D is TRBD2 (6 bases). The length of the CDR3 is 14 residues. Trimming stripped 5 bases from V and 0 bases from J, with 9 bases between. Germline values: CDR1 SGHVS, CDR2 FNYEAQ. This CDR3 is CASSISGSTDTQYF. The CDR3, as DNA: TGTGCCAGCAGCATCAGCGGGAGCACAGATACGCAGTATTTT.

The chain has TRBV20-1 and TRBJ2-7; D not certain. Trimming took 6 bases from V and 5 from J, leaving 11 bases between them. The CDR3 extends over 11 amino acids. CDR1 is DFQATT, CDR2 SNEGSKA, per germline (reference sequence). CDR3 nucleotide sequence: TGCAGTGCCCCCCGGAAGAACGAGCAGTACTTC. It is translated as CSAPRKNEQYF.

A single count supports this clone. The chain uses TRBV30 and TRBJ2-5; TRBD1 matches 8 bases. The CDR3 loop spans 14 amino acids. The germline V gene has CDR1 GTSNPN and CDR2 SVGIG (reference sequence). J lost 5 bases, V lost 7 bases, and 12 bases had no gene match. CDR3 protein: CASTRQGLRETQYF. The CDR3 region has the DNA TGTGCCTCTACACGACAGGGGCTTCGGGAGACCCAGTACTTC.

The V gene is TRBV6-5, the J gene TRBJ2-2; a weak D match, TRBD1 (5 bases). CDR3 length: 14 amino acids. Germline CDR1 is MNHEY and CDR2 is SVGAGI. V was cut by 6 bases and J by 7 bases, with 15 bases left in between. The CDR3 sequence is CASRPSGIYGELFF. DNA of the CDR3: TGTGCCAGCAGGCCGTCAGGGATTTACGGGGAGCTGTTTTTT.

This rearrangement joins TRBV30 to TRBJ2-7, with 7 bases aligning to TRBD1. Germline assignment: CDR1 GTSNPN and CDR2 SVGIG (reference sequence). With 4 bases clipped from V and 3 bases from J, the junction kept 3 bases outside the gene matches. CDR3 length equals 12 residues. DNA of the CDR3: TGTGCCTGGATCCGGGACAGCTACGAGCAGTACTTC. This gives the protein CAWIRDSYEQYF.

The chain is built from TRBV6-1 and TRBJ1-2, with TRBD1 matching over 7 bases. J gave up 2 bases and V 4 bases, and 4 bases lay outside the gene matches. There are 14 residues in the CDR3. The germline V gene has CDR1 MNHNS and CDR2 SASEGT. The CDR3 spells CASSAQTGNYGYTF. CDR3 nucleotides: TGTGCCAGCAGTGCTCAGACAGGGAACTATGGCTACACCTTC.

The chain couples TRBV9 to TRBJ2-7, with 10 bases identical to TRBD2. The V segment lost 3 bases and the J segment 6 bases; nucleotides outside the gene matches: 6. This CDR3 has 14 amino acids. Per the germline V gene, CDR1 is SGDLS and CDR2 is YYNGEE. In DNA form, the CDR3 reads TGTGCCAGCAGCGAAGCGGGAGGGGTAGGCGAGCAGTACTTC. Translated, it gives CASSEAGGVGEQYF.

Only a few counts were recorded for this clone. The J gene is TRBJ1-5, the V gene TRBV6-4; 8 bases line up with TRBD1. Germline trimming cut 10 bases from V and 1 base from J; bases unmatched to any gene: 9. This CDR3 spans 15 amino acids. Germline values: CDR1 MRHNA, CDR2 SNTAGT. CDR3 sequence reads: CATRVTGDSNQPQHF. In DNA form, the CDR3 reads TGTGCCACCCGCGTGACAGGGGACAGCAATCAGCCCCAGCATTTT.

V and J are TRBV5-1 and TRBJ2-1, with 8 bases that match TRBD2. Germline CDR1 is SGHRS and CDR2 is YFSETQ. The ends lost 0 bases at V and 4 bases at J; junction bases unmatched: 6. This CDR3 has 16 residues. The chain's CDR3 is CASSLEGGRTYNEQFF. CDR3 in DNA: TGCGCCAGCAGCTTGGAAGGCGGGAGGACTTACAATGAGCAGTTCTTC.

This clone has just a few counts. The chain couples TRBV10-3 to TRBJ2-1, with D possibly being TRBD2 (5 bases). Trimming cost V 2 bases and J 6 bases, with 8 bases left between them. The CDR3 has 13 amino acids. Germline CDR1 is ENHRY and CDR2 is SYGVKD. The chain's CDR3 is CAISEGLPNEQFF. The CDR3, as DNA: TGTGCCATCAGTGAGGGACTTCCCAATGAGCAGTTCTTC.

Many counts were recorded for this clone. Other DNA variants within this sample encode the same CDR3. This chain's CDR3 is CAWSGGIQETQYF. Written as DNA, the CDR3 is TGTGCCTGGAGCGGGGGAATCCAAGAGACCCAGTACTTC. The gene calls are TRBV30 and TRBJ2-5; tentative D call: TRBD2 (6 bases). The CDR3 has 13 residues. CDR1 is GTSNPN and CDR2 is SVGIG in the germline V gene (reference sequence). The V and J ends lost 3 bases and 1 base respectively, with 9 bases between them.

The chain joins TRBV15 to TRBJ2-5, with a tentative D call TRBD1 (6 bases). The CDR3 sequence is 15 residues long. The V gene lost 0 bases and the J gene lost 3 bases, with 11 bases spanning the gap. Germline CDR1 reads LNHNV; CDR2 reads YYDKDF (reference sequence). CDR3 loop: CATSRDPGVEETQYF. The CDR3 coding sequence is TGTGCCACCAGCAGAGATCCAGGGGTTGAAGAGACCCAGTACTTC.

The gene calls are TRBV2 and TRBJ2-7; maybe TRBD2 (5 bases). This CDR3 spans 13 amino acids. CDR1 is SNHLY, CDR2 FYNNEI, per germline. V lost 5 bases and J 2 bases, leaving 10 bases between the germline ends. The CDR3 here is CASSQDGTYEQYF. As DNA, the CDR3 is TGTGCCAGCAGTCAAGACGGGACCTACGAGCAGTACTTC.

This chain uses TRBV4-2 with TRBJ2-7; TRBD2 might be the D (5 bases). Trimming cost V 0 bases and J 2 bases, with 5 bases left between them. Germline loops: CDR1 LGHNA, CDR2 YNFKEQ. The CDR3 contains 13 residues. The CDR3: CASSQDGAYEQYF. The CDR3 coding sequence is TGTGCCAGCAGCCAAGACGGGGCCTACGAGCAGTACTTC.

As concerns this clone: A much larger clone lies one base from this, so it may be a read error. The V gene is TRBV7-2, the J gene TRBJ2-7; unclear D gene. The length of the CDR3 is 12 residues. V was clipped by 2 bases and J by 2 bases, with 4 bases between them. Per germline, CDR1 SGHTA and CDR2 FQGNSA. CDR3: CASSLTPYEQYF. In DNA form, the CDR3 reads TGTGCCAGCAGCTTAACCCCCTACGAGCAGTACTTC.

The rearrangement uses TRBV18 and TRBJ2-2, with D possibly TRBD1 on 6 matching bases. The germline CDR1 and CDR2 sequences are KGHSH and LQKENI. The CDR3 is 15 amino acids. The V gene lost 8 bases and the J gene lost 0 bases, with 13 bases spanning the gap. The CDR3 DNA sequence: TGTGCCAGCGCCCAGACAGGCCCGAACACCGGGGAGCTGTTTTTT. It specifies CASAQTGPNTGELFF.

The chain is built from TRBV4-1 and TRBJ2-7; D is undetermined. Germline CDR1 and CDR2: MGHRA and YSYEKL. The CDR3 runs to 17 residues. The germline V and J ends were trimmed by 4 bases and 5 bases, with 24 bases remaining between them. CDR3 in DNA: TGCGCCAGCAGCCCTAATCTCTCGGGTCTACTCGGCAACGAGCAGTACTTC. This translates into CASSPNLSGLLGNEQYF.

The rearrangement joins TRBV19 to TRBJ1-5; 10 bases are shared with TRBD1. The CDR3 runs to 17 residues. The germline CDR1 and CDR2 sequences are LNHDA and SQIVND (reference sequence). V gave up 2 bases and J gave up 3 bases; unmatched junction bases: 7. DNA for the CDR3: TGTGCCAGTAGTATAACCCCGGGACAGGGGTACAATCAGCCCCAGCATTTT. Translating gives CASSITPGQGYNQPQHF. Filled out from reference TRBV19 and TRBJ1-5, the complete variable domain reads DGGITQSPKYLFRKEGQNVTLSCEQNLNHDAMYWYRQDPGQGLRLIYYSQIVNDFQKGDIAEGYSVSREKKESFPLTVTSAQKNPTAFYLCASSITPGQGYNQPQHFGDGTRLSIL.

This clone was observed once. The genes are TRBV4-1 and TRBJ1-1; D is undetermined. This CDR3 has 12 residues. Trimming removed 0 bases at V and 9 bases at J, with 8 bases between. CDR1 and CDR2 from the germline V gene are MGHRA and YSYEKL. The CDR3 loop reads CASSQDGQKAFF. The CDR3 coding sequence is TGCGCCAGCAGCCAAGACGGCCAGAAAGCTTTCTTT.

The rearrangement uses TRBV27 and TRBJ2-7; weak D call: TRBD1 (6 bases). Germline V CDR1 and CDR2: MNHEY, SMNVEV (reference sequence). Trimming took 3 bases from V and 2 from J, leaving 14 bases between them. The CDR3 runs 15 residues. CDR3 residues: CASSFRQEAAYEQYF. CDR3 sequence (DNA): TGTGCCAGCAGTTTTCGACAGGAGGCGGCCTACGAGCAGTACTTC.

The chain uses TRBV27 and TRBJ2-2, with D tentatively TRBD1 (6 bases). V shed 6 bases and J shed 1 base, with 9 bases lying between them. Germline V gives CDR1 MNHEY, CDR2 SMNVEV (reference sequence). CDR3 length equals 14 residues. The CDR3 DNA is TGTGCCAGCAGACAGGGATGGAACACCGGGGAGCTGTTTTTT. It translates to CASRQGWNTGELFF.